The present entry profiles one T cell receptor beta chain with its context. The treatment: around 19 received Ad26.COV2.S at low or high dose, single or two shots; about five received placebo; per-sample allocation not given. The investigators took samples on day 63 after the first vaccine or placebo injection. What was given as vaccine was an Ad26 vector encoding Wuhan-strain SARS-CoV-2 spike. This sample is part of a study of Ad26.COV2.S vaccination and SARS-CoV-2 variants. Per germline, CDR1 SGDLS and CDR2 YYNGEE. This CDR3 is 14 amino acids long. V shed 0 bases and J shed 2 bases, with 8 bases lying between them. Profiling relied on immunoSEQ multiplex PCR, and the TCRdb table lists in-frame clones only, not all of them. The profile shows 400,000 to 450,000 clones, approximately 92% of them singletons.

The V call is TRBV9, the J call TRBJ2-5, with no clear D. This sequence originates from a person between 18 and 65 years old who received the Ad26.COV2.S COVID-19 vaccine or a placebo. The material was peripheral blood, obtained in a trial of Ad26.COV2.S vaccine versus placebo. The CDR3, as DNA: TGTGCCAGCAGCGTAGGAGATCTACAAGAGACCCAGTACTTC. It is translated as CASSVGDLQETQYF.